This T cell receptor (beta chain) was observed in a study of cytomegalovirus exposure and HLA in healthy donors. The germline V gene encodes CDR1 SGHKS and CDR2 YYEKEE (reference sequence). Trimming removed 0 bases from V and 5 bases from J, with 14 bases in between. The CDR3 loop spans 15 amino acids. Notes on the study in general: The authors confirmed in vitro that a few CMV-associated chains were specific for CMV antigens. The availability of immune exposure information extended only to CMV serostatus.

About this clone itself: Its matching antigen is unknown.

PCR amplification relied on 60 Vbeta primers (plus 13 Jbeta primers). Measured with immunoSEQ multiplex PCR; TCRdb has only the in-frame clones, and not every one. The sample has approximately 150,000 clones. The receptor's source is a woman aged 40 to 50 in good health and CMV-seronegative. Material: PBMCs. The V and J genes are TRBV5-5 and TRBJ1-2, with D maybe TRBD1 (5 bases). CDR3 sequence reads: CASSLVTPQVYGYTF. The CDR3, as DNA: TGTGCCAGCAGCTTGGTCACCCCACAGGTTTATGGCTACACCTTC.